In this sample, the clone carrying this T cell receptor beta chain turned up a few times. Patients in Seattle were enrolled during active infection, then followed longitudinally. These data come from a study of blood T cell repertoires in COVID-19. Study as a whole: The United States, Italy and Spain supplied acute and convalescent COVID-19 samples. Sources were T cells, B-cell-depleted T cells, or PBMCs; the material itself was cDNA or gDNA.

Original processing methods: Amplified reference gene primers provided the basis for estimating nucleated cell counts. Repertoires were generated with immunoSEQ multiplex PCR, while TCRdb's copy carries only in-frame clones and drops some. V, J and clone size reflect that table, while D and trimming were determined from the DNA. The table shows 250,000 to 400,000 clones, with about 91% occurring only once. The germline V gene encodes CDR1 MNHEY and CDR2 SVGAGI. CDR3 length: 13 amino acids. Between the trimmed V and J ends, which lost 6 bases and 9 bases, there was a span of 12 bases. This chain connects TRBV6-5 to TRBJ1-6; possible D gene TRBD1, 6 bases. Sequenced input: peripheral blood. The receptor was isolated from a woman aged 25 to 39 with COVID-19, enrolled during active disease. CDR3 coding DNA: TGTGCCAGCAGCAGGGGATGGAGTTCACCCCTCCACTTT. Its protein product is CASSRGWSSPLHF.